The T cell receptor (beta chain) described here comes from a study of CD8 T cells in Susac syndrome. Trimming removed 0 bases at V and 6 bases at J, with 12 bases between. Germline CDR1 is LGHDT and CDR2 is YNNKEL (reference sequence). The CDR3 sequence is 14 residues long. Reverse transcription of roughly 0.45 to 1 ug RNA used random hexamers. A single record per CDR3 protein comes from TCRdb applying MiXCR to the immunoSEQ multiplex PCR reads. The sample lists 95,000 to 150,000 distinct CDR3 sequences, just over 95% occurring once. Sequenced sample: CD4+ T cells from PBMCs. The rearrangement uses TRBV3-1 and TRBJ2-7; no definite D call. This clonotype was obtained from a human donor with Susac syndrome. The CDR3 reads CASSQDQIMGEQYF. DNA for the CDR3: TGTGCCAGCAGCCAAGATCAGATTATGGGCGAGCAGTACTTC.